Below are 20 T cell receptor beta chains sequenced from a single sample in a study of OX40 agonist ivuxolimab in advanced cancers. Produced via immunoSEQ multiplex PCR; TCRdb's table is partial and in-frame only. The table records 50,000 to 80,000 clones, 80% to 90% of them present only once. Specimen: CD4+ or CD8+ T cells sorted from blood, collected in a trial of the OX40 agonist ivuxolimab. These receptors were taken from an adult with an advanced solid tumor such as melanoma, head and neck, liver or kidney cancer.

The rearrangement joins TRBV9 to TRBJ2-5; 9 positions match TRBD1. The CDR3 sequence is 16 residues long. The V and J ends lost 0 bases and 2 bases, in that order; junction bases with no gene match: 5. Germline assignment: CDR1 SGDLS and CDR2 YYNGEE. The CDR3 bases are TGTGCCAGCAGCGTAGACAGGGGGCGTTTTCAAGAGACCCAGTACTTC. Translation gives CASSVDRGRFQETQYF.

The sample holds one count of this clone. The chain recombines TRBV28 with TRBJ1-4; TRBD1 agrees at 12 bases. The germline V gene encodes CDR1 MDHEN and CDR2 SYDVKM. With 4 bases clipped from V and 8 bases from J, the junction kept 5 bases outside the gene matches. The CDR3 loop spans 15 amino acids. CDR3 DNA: TGTGCCAGCAGTTCCTTGGGGACAGGGGGCGAAAAACTGTTTTTT. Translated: CASSSLGTGGEKLFF.

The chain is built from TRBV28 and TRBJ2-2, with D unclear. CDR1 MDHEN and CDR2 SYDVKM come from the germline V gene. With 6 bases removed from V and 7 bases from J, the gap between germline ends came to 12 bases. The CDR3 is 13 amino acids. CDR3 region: CASRVWGGGELFF. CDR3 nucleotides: TGTGCCAGCAGGGTATGGGGTGGCGGGGAGCTGTTTTTT.

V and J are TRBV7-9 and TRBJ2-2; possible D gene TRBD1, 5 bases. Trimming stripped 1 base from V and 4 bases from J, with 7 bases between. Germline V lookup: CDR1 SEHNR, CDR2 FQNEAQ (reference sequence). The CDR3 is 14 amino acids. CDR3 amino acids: CASSLGQFTGELFF. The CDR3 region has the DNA TGTGCCAGCAGCTTAGGACAGTTCACCGGGGAGCTGTTTTTT. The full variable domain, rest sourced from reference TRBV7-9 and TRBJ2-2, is DTGVSQNPRHKITKRGQNVTFRCDPISEHNRLYWYRQTLGQGPEFLTYFQNEAQLEKSRLLSDRFSAERPKGSFSTLEIQRTEQGDSAMYLCASSLGQFTGELFFGEGSRLTVL.

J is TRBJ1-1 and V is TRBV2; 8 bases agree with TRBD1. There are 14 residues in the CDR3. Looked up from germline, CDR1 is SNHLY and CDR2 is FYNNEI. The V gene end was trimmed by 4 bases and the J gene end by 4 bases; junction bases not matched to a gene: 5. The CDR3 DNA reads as TGTGCCAGCAGTGCCGGACAGGGACCCACTGAAGCTTTCTTT. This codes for CASSAGQGPTEAFF.

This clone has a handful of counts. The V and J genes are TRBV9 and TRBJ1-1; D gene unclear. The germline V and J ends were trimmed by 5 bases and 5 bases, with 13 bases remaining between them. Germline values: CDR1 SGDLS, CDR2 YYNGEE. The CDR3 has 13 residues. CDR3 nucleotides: TGTGCCAGCAGAGATACTTCCGGGACTGAAGCTTTCTTT. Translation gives CASRDTSGTEAFF.

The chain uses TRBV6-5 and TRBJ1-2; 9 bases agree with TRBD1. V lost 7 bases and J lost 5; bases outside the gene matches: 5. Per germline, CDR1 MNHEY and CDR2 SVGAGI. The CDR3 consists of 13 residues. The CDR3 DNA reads TGTGCCAGCAAAACCGGGACAGGGTATGGCTACACCTTC. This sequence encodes CASKTGTGYGYTF.

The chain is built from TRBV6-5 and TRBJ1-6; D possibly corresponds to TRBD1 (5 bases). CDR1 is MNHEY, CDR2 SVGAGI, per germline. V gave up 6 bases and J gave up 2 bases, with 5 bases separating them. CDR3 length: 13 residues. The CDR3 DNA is TGTGCCAGCAGGGACACCTATAATTCACCCCTCCACTTT. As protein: CASRDTYNSPLHF.

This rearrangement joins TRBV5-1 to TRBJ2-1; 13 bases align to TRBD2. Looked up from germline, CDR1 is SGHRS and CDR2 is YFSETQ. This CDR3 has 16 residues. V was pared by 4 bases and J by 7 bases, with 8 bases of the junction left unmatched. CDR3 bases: TGCGCCAGCAGCCCGCCCGGGACTAGCGGGACGAATGAGCAGTTCTTC. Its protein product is CASSPPGTSGTNEQFF.

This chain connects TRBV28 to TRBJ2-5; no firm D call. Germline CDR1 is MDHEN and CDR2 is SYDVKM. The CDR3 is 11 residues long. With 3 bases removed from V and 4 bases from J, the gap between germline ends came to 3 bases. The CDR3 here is CASSLGETQYF. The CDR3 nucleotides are TGTGCCAGCAGTTTGGGAGAGACCCAGTACTTC.

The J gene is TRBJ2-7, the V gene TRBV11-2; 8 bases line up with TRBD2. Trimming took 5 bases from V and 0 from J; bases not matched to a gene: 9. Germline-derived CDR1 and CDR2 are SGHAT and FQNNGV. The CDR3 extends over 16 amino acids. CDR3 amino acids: CASSPLGRGASYEQYF. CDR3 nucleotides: TGTGCCAGCAGCCCGCTGGGGCGGGGGGCCTCCTACGAGCAGTACTTC. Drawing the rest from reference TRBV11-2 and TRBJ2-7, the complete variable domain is EAGVAQSPRYKIIEKRQSVAFWCNPISGHATLYWYQQILGQGPKLLIQFQNNGVVDDSQLPKDRFSAERLKGVDSTLKIQPAKLEDSAVYLCASSPLGRGASYEQYFGPGTRLTVT.

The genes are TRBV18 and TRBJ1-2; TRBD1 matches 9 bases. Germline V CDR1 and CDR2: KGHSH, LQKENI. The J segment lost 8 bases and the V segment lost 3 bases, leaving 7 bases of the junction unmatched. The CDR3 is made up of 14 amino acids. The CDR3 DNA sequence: TGTGCCAGCTCACCGGGACAGGGTGTTGGAGGCTACACCTTC. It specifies CASSPGQGVGGYTF.

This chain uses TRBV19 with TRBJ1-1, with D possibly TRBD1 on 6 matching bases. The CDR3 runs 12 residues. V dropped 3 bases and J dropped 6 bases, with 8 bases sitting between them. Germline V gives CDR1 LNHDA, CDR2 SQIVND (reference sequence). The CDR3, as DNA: TGTGCCAGTAGTATTGGGGGCCCTGAAGCTTTCTTT. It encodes CASSIGGPEAFF.

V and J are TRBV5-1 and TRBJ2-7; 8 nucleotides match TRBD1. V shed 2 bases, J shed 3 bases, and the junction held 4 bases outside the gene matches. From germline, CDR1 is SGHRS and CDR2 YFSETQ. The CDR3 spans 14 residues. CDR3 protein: CASSLSGQDYEQYF. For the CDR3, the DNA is TGCGCCAGCAGCTTATCGGGACAGGACTACGAGCAGTACTTC.

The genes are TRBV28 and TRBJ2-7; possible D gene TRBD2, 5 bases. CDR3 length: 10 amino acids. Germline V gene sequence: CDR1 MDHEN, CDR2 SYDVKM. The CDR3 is CAARRYEQYF. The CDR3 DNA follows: TGTGCGGCCAGGAGGTACGAGCAGTACTTC.

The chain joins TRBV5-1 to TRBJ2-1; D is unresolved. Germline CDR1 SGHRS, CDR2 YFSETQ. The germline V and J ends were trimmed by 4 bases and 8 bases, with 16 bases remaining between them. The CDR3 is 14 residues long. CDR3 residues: CASSKVGPGHEQFF. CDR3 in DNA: TGCGCCAGCAGCAAAGTGGGTCCCGGCCATGAGCAGTTCTTC.

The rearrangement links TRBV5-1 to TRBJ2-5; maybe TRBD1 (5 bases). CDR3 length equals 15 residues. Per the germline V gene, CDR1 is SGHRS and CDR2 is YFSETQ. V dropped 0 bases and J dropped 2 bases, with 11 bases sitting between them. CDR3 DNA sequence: TGCGCCAGCAGCTTGGTCGCAGGGCGACAAGAGACCCAGTACTTC. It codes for CASSLVAGRQETQYF.

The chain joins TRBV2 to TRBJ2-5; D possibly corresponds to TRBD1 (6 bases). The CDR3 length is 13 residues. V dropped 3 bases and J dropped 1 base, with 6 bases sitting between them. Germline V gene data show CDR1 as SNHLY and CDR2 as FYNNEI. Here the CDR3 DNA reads TGTGCCAGCAGTGAGGACAGCCAAGAGACCCAGTACTTC. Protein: CASSEDSQETQYF.

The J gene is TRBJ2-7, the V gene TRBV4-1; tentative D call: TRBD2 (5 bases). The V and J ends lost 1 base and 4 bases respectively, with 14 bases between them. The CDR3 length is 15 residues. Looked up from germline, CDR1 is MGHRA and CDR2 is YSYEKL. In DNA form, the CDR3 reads TGCGCCAGCAGCCAAGCCCCCCGGACTGAGTACGAGCAGTACTTC. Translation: CASSQAPRTEYEQYF.

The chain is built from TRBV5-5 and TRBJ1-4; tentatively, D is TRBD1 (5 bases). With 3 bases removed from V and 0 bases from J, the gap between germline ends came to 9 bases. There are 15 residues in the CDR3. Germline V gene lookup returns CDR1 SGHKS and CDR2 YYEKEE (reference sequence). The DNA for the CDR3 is TGTGCCAGCAGCTCCCGGGGCGCAACTAATGAAAAACTGTTTTTT. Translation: CASSSRGATNEKLFF. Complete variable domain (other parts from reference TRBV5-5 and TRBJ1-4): DAGVTQSPTHLIKTRGQQVTLRCSPISGHKSVSWYQQVLGQGPQFIFQYYEKEERGRGNFPDRFSARQFPNYSSELNVNALLLGDSALYLCASSSRGATNEKLFFGSGTQLSVL.